These T cell receptor beta chains were read from a single sample in a study of human T cells and chemical hapten exposure. One entry per CDR3 protein results from TCRdb running MiXCR on the RACE reads. The sample includes around 350,000 distinct CDR3 sequences, about 5.4% of them seen just once. The sample was whole blood, taken in connection with sensitization to the hapten diphenylcyclopropenone (DPC). The receptors here all came from a young woman with alopecia areata. Some clones in this sample may be carry-over from other donors' samples. CDR3s include the opening cysteine and the closing phenylalanine or tryptophan. Not all rows give a size; the values are once, few, many and, for expanded clones, a class.

V gene: TRBV20-1; clone size: few; CDR3 protein: CSARGQGQDNSPLHF
V gene: TRBV18; clone size: -; CDR3 protein: CASSQVADGSYEQYF
V gene: TRBV4-1; clone size: few; CDR3 protein: CASSQEGKEQETQYF
V gene: TRBV12-3/TRBV12-4; clone size: few; CDR3 protein: CASSWGHNEKLFF
V gene: TRBV28; clone size: many; CDR3 protein: CASSLASLGQPQHF
V gene: TRBV27; clone size: few; CDR3 protein: CASSLMRGETQYF
V gene: TRBV5-1; clone size: -; CDR3 protein: CASRLAGAPSTDTQYF
V gene: TRBV12-3/TRBV12-4; clone size: -; CDR3 protein: CASSPLRSGQIPYEQYF
V gene: TRBV5-1; clone size: -; CDR3 protein: CASSLWHYSYSNQPQHF
V gene: TRBV7-2; clone size: -; CDR3 protein: CASRPGRGYTDTQYF
V gene: TRBV3-1; clone size: -; CDR3 protein: CASSPAANTEAFF
V gene: TRBV6-2/TRBV6-3; clone size: few; CDR3 protein: CASNRGYGLTAEAFF
V gene: TRBV5-1; clone size: many; CDR3 protein: CASTPGTASYEQYF
V gene: TRBV28; clone size: -; CDR3 protein: CASHTFLVGNSPLHF
V gene: TRBV3-1; clone size: many; CDR3 protein: CASSQDEGTHAYEQYF